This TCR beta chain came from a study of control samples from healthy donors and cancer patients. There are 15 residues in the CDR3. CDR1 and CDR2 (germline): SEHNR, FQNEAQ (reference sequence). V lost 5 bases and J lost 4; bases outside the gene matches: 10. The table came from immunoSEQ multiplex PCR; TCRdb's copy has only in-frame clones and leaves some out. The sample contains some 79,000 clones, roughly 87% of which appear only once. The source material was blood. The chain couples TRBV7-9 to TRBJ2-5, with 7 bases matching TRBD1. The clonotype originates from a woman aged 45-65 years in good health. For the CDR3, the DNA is TGTGCCAGCAGCACGCCGGGACAGATGGCAGAGACCCAGTACTTC. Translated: CASSTPGQMAETQYF. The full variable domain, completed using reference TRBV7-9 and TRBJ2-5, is DTGVSQNPRHKITKRGQNVTFRCDPISEHNRLYWYRQTLGQGPEFLTYFQNEAQLEKSRLLSDRFSAERPKGSFSTLEIQRTEQGDSAMYLCASSTPGQMAETQYFGPGTRLLVL.